The source of this T cell receptor beta chain is a study of CXCR3-negative and CXCR3-positive naive CD8 T cells (dated by TCRdb to about 2019). Notes on the research overall: In total, roughly 140 million TRB reads were obtained, which works out to roughly 1.5 +/- 0.3 million reads per library. For the TRBV-TRBJ cluster analysis, the naive subsets came from 5 donors, while the memory cells came from 3 donors. Data from ten to twelve donors, pooled across two independent experiments, went into the diversity and physicochemical repertoire analyses.

Findings and caveats that apply to the study as a whole: Repertoire diversity was comparably high in both naive subsets but much lower in memory CD8+ T cells. Because CXCR3 expression was partially decreased after cryopreservation, freshly isolated PBMCs were used for most assays. Similar TRBV-TRBJ usage was shown by naive CXCR3-negative and CXCR3-positive cells from the same donor, whereas distinct patterns were shown by memory cells. Because surface CD5, which is linked to self-reactivity in mice, was comparable between the naive subsets, TCR interaction strength was also inferred from TRB CDR3 physicochemical properties. TRB CDR3s from CXCR3-positive naive cells showed higher hydrophobicity (lower Kidera factor 4), lower energy, and higher strength and volume indices than CXCR3-negative naive cells.

The CDR1 and CDR2 encoded by the germline V gene are MNHEY and SVGEGT. Taken from cysteine to phenylalanine, the CDR3 has 14 residues. Nucleotide data are not available. Each CD8+ T cell subset was flow-sorted in triplicate, with fewer than 350,000 cells per subset placed directly into RLT lysis buffer. To keep memory contaminants out, a stringent definition of naive CD8+ T cells was applied: CD45RO-CCR7+CD27+CD95-. Using standard density gradient centrifugation, peripheral blood mononuclear cells were isolated from buffy coats. Naive CXCR3-negative and CXCR3-positive CD8+ T cells were flow-sorted using a FACSAria III. Total RNA was extracted from sorted cells using an RNeasy Mini Kit. As regards this clonotype: Its antigen specificity is not known.

The reads were generated on a NextSeq 550. The Human TCR Profiling Kit (MiLaboratory) was used to prepare UMI-labeled 5' RACE TRB cDNA libraries. cDNA synthesis used the entire amount of extracted RNA, and PCR amplification then used the entire amount of cDNA produced. Libraries were prepared in parallel with an identical number of PCR cycles. Turning to the authors' computational methods: MIGEC and MiXCR extracted about 49,000 +/- 11,000 unique UMI-labeled TRB cDNA molecules per library, requiring at least two reads per UMI. An average of roughly 40,000 +/- 10,000 functional in-frame TRB CDR3 nucleotide clonotypes without stop codons was found per library. After downsampling to 5000 UMI-labeled TRB molecules per sample, diversity metrics such as normalized Shannon-Wiener and Chao1 were calculated in VDJtools. For the central five CDR3 residues, VDJtools calculated physicochemical properties weighted by clonotype size, namely interaction energy, strength, volume and Kidera factor 4. Each CDR3 protein sequence appears as one entry after TCRdb reprocessed the reads, and no DNA is included. These V and J calls derive from TCRdb rather than the authors' analysis. The record for this sample contains 75,000 to 100,000 distinct CDR3 sequences. The ten most abundant clones make up around 0.82% of the sample.

Specimen: naive CXCR3+ CD8+ T cells from blood. Per the publication, the cell subset or site label means: CD45RO-CCR7+CD27+CD95- naive CD8+ T cells expressing CXCR3 (TNR3+). The TCR comes from a human donor in good health. Some clones in this sample may be carry-over from other donors' samples. The chain employs TRBV6-2 or TRBV6-3 and TRBJ2-7. The CDR3: CASSGEMTSYEQYF.